Presented here are 21 T cell receptor beta chains from one specimen sequenced in a study of blood T cell repertoires in COVID-19. Libraries were prepared by immunoSEQ multiplex PCR; TCRdb keeps only in-frame clonotypes and omits some of them. The sample records fewer than 250,000 clones, roughly 80% being singletons. Sample: PBMCs or T cells enriched from blood (not recorded which). These receptors came from a man aged 55-75 years who had recovered from COVID-19.

The rearrangement links TRBV7-8 to TRBJ1-3, with D unclear. This CDR3 comprises 14 residues. V lost 0 bases and J 7 bases, leaving 10 bases between the germline ends. Germline V gives CDR1 SGHVS, CDR2 FQNEAQ. CDR3 coding DNA: TGTGCCAGCAGCTTAGCGTTGGGAGGGAACACCATATATTTT. Translating gives CASSLALGGNTIYF.

The rearrangement uses TRBV10-3 and TRBJ1-1, with D perhaps TRBD1 (6 bases). The CDR3 spans 11 residues. The germline V and J ends were trimmed by 8 bases and 7 bases, with 11 bases remaining between them. Germline CDR1 reads ENHRY; CDR2 reads SYGVKD. The CDR3 sequence: CAIRGTNEAFF. The CDR3, as DNA: TGTGCCATCCGTGGGACAAATGAAGCTTTCTTT.

The J gene is TRBJ2-7, the V gene TRBV7-6; TRBD2 is a possible D gene (6 bases). V was cut by 1 base and J by 0 bases, with 7 bases left in between. The V gene's germline CDR1 is SGHVS and CDR2 FNYEAQ. The length of the CDR3 is 14 residues. CDR3 sequence (DNA): TGTGCCAGCAGCTTAGGGACTAACTCCTACGAGCAGTACTTC. Translation: CASSLGTNSYEQYF.

This rearrangement joins TRBV6-5 to TRBJ1-5, with 11 bases fitting TRBD1. The CDR3 is 13 residues long. The V and J ends lost 6 bases and 5 bases, in that order; junction bases with no gene match: 0. CDR1 and CDR2 from the germline V gene are MNHEY and SVGAGI. CDR3 protein: CASRDRGHQPQHF. The CDR3 DNA reads TGTGCCAGCAGGGACAGGGGGCATCAGCCCCAGCATTTT.

This chain links TRBV4-2 with TRBJ1-2, with TRBD1 identical over 9 bases. The V gene's germline CDR1 is LGHNA and CDR2 YNFKEQ. CDR3 length equals 17 residues. V trimming: 1 base; J trimming: 3 bases; junction bases outside the gene matches: 9. The CDR3 protein is CASSQVGGTGHHYGYTF. The CDR3 nucleotides are TGTGCCAGCAGCCAAGTGGGTGGGACAGGGCATCACTATGGCTACACCTTC.

In this sample, this clone turned up a few times. The genes are TRBV7-9 and TRBJ1-1, with D hard to call. Trimming cost V 7 bases and J 0 bases, with 15 bases left between them. This CDR3 spans 15 amino acids. Germline CDR1 and CDR2: SEHNR and FQNEAQ (reference sequence). CDR3 sequence (DNA): TGTGCCAGCACCCCAGGTGCTCTCCTGAACACTGAAGCTTTCTTT. Translating it yields CASTPGALLNTEAFF.

V is TRBV5-1 and J is TRBJ1-6; D unresolved. CDR3 length: 15 amino acids. V was pared by 0 bases and J by 10 bases, with 14 bases between. Germline V gene data show CDR1 as SGHRS and CDR2 as YFSETQ. CDR3 region: CASSLGEGGQSPLHF. CDR3 coding DNA: TGCGCCAGCAGCTTGGGGGAGGGCGGGCAATCACCCCTCCACTTT.

The chain has TRBV7-2 and TRBJ1-6; weak D call: TRBD1 (5 bases). V was trimmed by 5 bases and J by 10 bases, leaving 21 bases between them. Germline assignment: CDR1 SGHTA and CDR2 FQGNSA. The CDR3 has 16 residues. The CDR3: CASSPRPTAGRSPLHF. Written as DNA, the CDR3 is TGTGCCAGCAGCCCAAGGCCGACAGCCGGGAGATCACCCCTCCACTTT.

A word on this clone: The germline gene is not matched at one end of the junction; a read error may be the cause. CDR3 DNA sequence: TGTGCTAGCAGCACTGACAGGGGCCCTCAAGAGACCCAGTACTTC. Amino acids: CASSTDRGPQETQYF. The V call is TRBV7-7, the J call TRBJ2-5; 8 bases agree with TRBD1. The CDR3 is made up of 15 amino acids. Germline values: CDR1 SSHAT, CDR2 FNYEAQ (reference sequence).

This clone was seen just once. This chain joins TRBV7-2 and TRBJ1-1, with 9 bases aligning to TRBD1. J gave up 6 bases and V 4 bases, and 6 bases lay outside the gene matches. The germline CDR1 and CDR2 sequences are SGHTA and FQGNSA. The CDR3 sequence is 14 residues long. The CDR3 reads CASSYRGRTSEAFF. CDR3 sequence (DNA): TGTGCCAGCAGCTACAGGGGGCGAACCTCTGAAGCTTTCTTT. The variable domain in full, completed from reference TRBV7-2 and TRBJ1-1, reads GAGVSQSPSNKVTEKGKDVELRCDPISGHTALYWYRQSLGQGLEFLIYFQGNSAPDKSGLPSDRFSAERTGGSVSTLTIQRTQQEDSAVYLCASSYRGRTSEAFFGQGTRLTVV.

This chain joins TRBV11-2 and TRBJ2-5; perhaps TRBD2 as D (5 bases). V lost 3 bases and J lost 2, with 7 bases in between. The CDR3 has 13 amino acids. The germline V gene encodes CDR1 SGHAT and CDR2 FQNNGV. CDR3 protein: CASSFGVQETQYF. The CDR3 coding sequence is TGTGCCAGCAGCTTCGGGGTTCAAGAGACCCAGTACTTC.

The chain links TRBV19 to TRBJ1-5; no clear D gene. Germline assignment: CDR1 LNHDA and CDR2 SQIVND (reference sequence). V was cut by 7 bases and J by 0 bases, with 10 bases left in between. The CDR3 loop spans 14 amino acids. The CDR3 nucleotides read TGTGCCAGTACTCGGAGCTATAGCAATCAGCCCCAGCATTTT. Protein product: CASTRSYSNQPQHF.

The V call is TRBV10-3, the J call TRBJ1-3; D perhaps matches TRBD1 (5 bases). Trimming cost V 4 bases and J 2 bases, with 18 bases left between them. CDR1 ENHRY and CDR2 SYGVKD come from the germline V gene. This CDR3 is 17 amino acids long. The CDR3 coding sequence is TGTGCCATCAGTGGGGGACTGGCTAGGGGCACTGGAAACACCATATATTTT. Its protein is CAISGGLARGTGNTIYF.

This clone was counted at least ten times. The V and J genes are TRBV4-1 and TRBJ2-3, with 8 positions matching TRBD2. The germline gives CDR1 MGHRA, CDR2 YSYEKL. The J segment lost 8 bases and the V segment lost 3 bases, leaving 13 bases of the junction unmatched. This CDR3 contains 16 residues. The CDR3 coding sequence is TGCGCCAGCAGCCAGCCTACTAGCGGCCCACAGGGTACGCAGTATTTT. This sequence encodes CASSQPTSGPQGTQYF.

V is TRBV18 and J is TRBJ1-1; possible D gene TRBD1, 5 bases. Trimming took off 0 bases at V and 4 bases at J, with 9 bases between the two ends. Germline loops: CDR1 KGHSH, CDR2 LQKENI. This CDR3 has 14 residues. The DNA of the CDR3 is TGTGCCAGCTCACCACCCAGGGATGGCACTGAAGCTTTCTTT. Residues: CASSPPRDGTEAFF.

The J gene is TRBJ2-7, the V gene TRBV2; TRBD1 agrees at 7 bases. The CDR3 totals 13 residues. V shed 6 bases, J shed 12 bases, and the junction held 14 bases outside the gene matches. Per the germline V gene, CDR1 is SNHLY and CDR2 is FYNNEI. CDR3 loop: CASRGTASTDGYF. CDR3 in DNA: TGTGCCAGCAGGGGGACAGCTTCTACGGACGGGTACTTC.

The V gene is TRBV19, the J gene TRBJ1-2; the match to TRBD1 covers 11 bases. The germline CDR1 and CDR2 sequences are LNHDA and SQIVND (reference sequence). The CDR3 has 16 residues. Germline trimming cut 1 base from V and 4 bases from J; bases unmatched to any gene: 5. CDR3 DNA sequence: TGTGCCAGTAGTATAGCCCGGACAGGGGGCGCCTATGGCTACACCTTC. Its translation: CASSIARTGGAYGYTF.

This sequence joins TRBV14 and TRBJ1-6; D is unresolved. Germline-derived CDR1 and CDR2 are SGHDN and FVKESK. The CDR3 spans 14 residues. V was clipped by 0 bases and J by 6 bases, with 6 bases between them. CDR3 nucleotides: TGTGCCAGCAGCCAAGATTTGAGTAATTCACCCCTCCACTTT. This encodes CASSQDLSNSPLHF.

The table lists this clone with many counts. Other DNA sequences within the sample encode an identical CDR3. This chain connects TRBV27 to TRBJ1-2; a weak D match, TRBD1 (6 bases). This CDR3 region has 15 residues. Trimming pared 3 bases from V and 5 bases from J, leaving 16 bases between. From germline, CDR1 is MNHEY and CDR2 SMNVEV (reference sequence). The CDR3 protein is CASSLTGGPGYGYTF. For the CDR3, the DNA is TGTGCCAGCAGTTTGACGGGGGGCCCTGGATATGGCTACACCTTC.

The chain recombines TRBV23-1 with TRBJ2-5; perhaps TRBD1 as D (7 bases). TRBV23-1 is given ORF status, its function remaining uncertain. This CDR3 region has 16 residues. V was cut by 2 bases and J by 7 bases, with 20 bases left in between. CDR3 bases: TGCGCCAGCAGTCAACGCGGGACAGATAAAGGGGGGACCCAGTACTTC. Translating gives CASSQRGTDKGGTQYF.

In this sample, this clone turned up once. The V and J genes are TRBV4-1 and TRBJ1-6; no firm D call. The CDR3 loop spans 13 amino acids. Between the trimmed V and J ends, which lost 0 bases and 7 bases, there was a span of 4 bases. Germline V lookup: CDR1 MGHRA, CDR2 YSYEKL. Written as DNA, the CDR3 is TGCGCCAGCAGCCAAGATTCGAATTCACCCCTCCACTTT. Amino acids: CASSQDSNSPLHF.